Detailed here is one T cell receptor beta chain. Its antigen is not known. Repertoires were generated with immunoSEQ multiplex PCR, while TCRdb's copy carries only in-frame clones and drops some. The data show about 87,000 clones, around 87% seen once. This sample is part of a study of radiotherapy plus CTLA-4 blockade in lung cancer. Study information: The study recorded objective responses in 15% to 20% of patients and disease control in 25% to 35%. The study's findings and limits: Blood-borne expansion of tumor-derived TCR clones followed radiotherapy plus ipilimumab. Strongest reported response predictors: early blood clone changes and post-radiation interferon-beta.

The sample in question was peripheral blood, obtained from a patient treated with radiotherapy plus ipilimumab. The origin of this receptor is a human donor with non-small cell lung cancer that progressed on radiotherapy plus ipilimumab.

CDR3 amino acids: CASSRELHHYEQYF. The DNA of the CDR3 is TGTGCCAGCAGCCGCGAGTTACATCACTACGAGCAGTACTTC. The chain is built from TRBV28 and TRBJ2-7; D call uncertain. V lost 6 bases and J 3 bases, leaving 15 bases between the germline ends. The CDR3 length is 14 residues. Germline-derived CDR1 and CDR2 are MDHEN and SYDVKM. Supplemented by reference TRBV28 and TRBJ2-7, the full variable domain reads DVKVTQSSRYLVKRTGEKVFLECVQDMDHENMFWYRQDPGLGLRLIYFSYDVKMKEKGDIPEGYSVSREKKERFSLILESASTNQTSMYLCASSRELHHYEQYFGPGTRLTVT.